This TCR beta chain was sequenced in a study of T cell responses to AZD1222 COVID-19 vaccine. Libraries were prepared by immunoSEQ multiplex PCR; TCRdb keeps only in-frame clonotypes and omits some of them. The sample lists some 140,000 clones; about 91% were seen once. V lost 3 bases and J lost 8; bases outside the gene matches: 7. Germline V gene sequence: CDR1 SGHDT, CDR2 YYEEEE. The CDR3 runs 14 residues. The sample holds one count of this clone. The sample was peripheral blood, taken on day 0 of AZD1222 vaccination. V gene TRBV5-6 combines with J gene TRBJ1-4, with 7 bases identical to TRBD1. The sequence came from an adult in good health. The CDR3 loop is CASSYRQGGEKLFF. CDR3 coding DNA: TGTGCCAGCAGCTACAGACAGGGTGGGGAAAAACTGTTTTTT.